This record looks at one TCR beta chain sequence and its context. No antigen is known for it. The sample originates from a study of T cells expressing NK-cell markers. The length of the CDR3 is 15 residues. The V gene's germline CDR1 is MNHEY and CDR2 SMNVEV (reference sequence). Broader study findings: Expanded clones of NKG2C+ T cells had an unclear HCMV specificity. Dominant NKG2C+ clonotypes were found to form about 1.0-7.5% of CD8+ T cells in 5 or 6 donors.

In generating TCR beta cDNA, 5'RACE template switching with UMIs was used. TCRdb reprocessed the 5' RACE reads and reports one entry per CDR3 protein, with no DNA. The sample's table shows approximately 150,000 distinct CDR3 sequences. The sample comprised blood T cells: a sorted CD56 or NKG2C T cell subset, CD4+ or CD8+ T cells, or bulk PBMC T cells (not recorded which). The TCR comes from a man between 18 and 35 years old in good health. The chain couples TRBV27 to TRBJ2-1; TCRdb's D call of TRBD2 is untestable without DNA. The CDR3 sequence: CASSTLNIAGVGQFF.